This TCR beta chain was identified in a study of T cell responses to AZD1222 COVID-19 vaccine. Worth noting for this clone: Its target is unknown.

Measured with immunoSEQ multiplex PCR; TCRdb has only the in-frame clones, and not every one. The data hold 65,000 to 70,000 clones, with about nine tenths observed a single time. Study observations and caveats: Every sample of the repertoires postdated the peak T cell response. Regions left unmutated in variants are reportedly the target of nearly half of spike-specific TCRs. Regions 160-218 and 743-854 dominated among vaccine-associated CD4 TCRs spanning spike.

The CDR3 contains 15 residues. V shed 6 bases, J shed 0 bases, and the junction held 7 bases outside the gene matches. Germline lookup yields CDR1 MNHEY and CDR2 SMNVEV (reference sequence). V is TRBV27 and J is TRBJ1-1; 7 nucleotides align to TRBD1. The source is an adult in good health. The starting material was peripheral blood, obtained on day 0 of AZD1222 vaccination. The CDR3 DNA reads as TGTGCCAGCAGATCCTCAGGGGGTATGAACACTGAAGCTTTCTTT. Amino acids: CASRSSGGMNTEAFF.